A selection of T cell receptor beta chains follows, all from one sample in a study of T cell responses to AZD1222 COVID-19 vaccine. This table comes from immunoSEQ multiplex PCR, and its TCRdb copy is limited to in-frame clones, with some not included. The sample lists some 40,000 clones; around three quarters were seen once. Specimen: peripheral blood, collected on day 0 of AZD1222 vaccination. The receptors were sampled from an adult in good health. CDR3s include the opening cysteine and the closing phenylalanine or tryptophan. Each record gives: V gene, J gene, CDR3 length, clone size, D gene, CDR3 protein, CDR3 DNA. D genes are given only for firm matches. Clone size is shown for a subset of rows, as once, few, many or a class of expanded clone.

TRBV7-9	TRBJ1-4	16	.	.	CASSTTGPGANEKLFF	TGTGCCAGCAGCACGACAGGACCCGGGGCTAATGAAAAACTGTTTTTT
TRBV7-2	TRBJ2-7	14	.	.	CASSFGQRIYEQYF	TGTGCCAGCAGCTTCGGACAGAGAATCTACGAGCAGTACTTC
TRBV18	TRBJ1-4	13	.	TRBD1	CASSLRTGEKLFF	TGTGCCAGCTCCCTCCGGACAGGTGAAAAACTGTTTTTT
TRBV12-1	TRBJ1-5	17	.	.	CASSRKDGGNSNQPQHF	TGTGCCAGCAGCCGCAAGGACGGGGGCAATAGCAATCAGCCCCAGCATTTT
TRBV7-9	TRBJ2-3	13	.	.	CASSLGGTDTQYF	TGTGCCAGCAGCTTAGGGGGCACAGATACGCAGTATTTT
TRBV28	TRBJ1-6	12	.	.	CASSSVYSPLHF	TGTGCCAGCAGTTCGGTTTATTCACCCCTCCACTTT
TRBV7-9	TRBJ1-6	13	.	.	CASSLQGYSPLHF	TGTGCCAGCAGCTTACAGGGGTATTCACCCCTCCACTTT
TRBV7-2	TRBJ1-1	14	few	.	CASRVGAVGTEAFF	TGTGCCAGCAGAGTAGGGGCGGTAGGCACTGAAGCTTTCTTT
TRBV11-3	TRBJ2-5	14	.	.	CASSLFAYQETQYF	TGTGCCAGCAGCTTATTCGCGTACCAAGAGACCCAGTACTTC
TRBV11-1	TRBJ2-7	14	.	TRBD1	CASSQTGGRKEQYF	TGTGCCAGCAGCCAAACAGGGGGCCGGAAGGAGCAGTACTTC
TRBV5-6	TRBJ2-5	16	.	TRBD1	CASSLRGDRGQETQYF	TGTGCCAGCAGCCTCCGGGGGGACAGGGGCCAAGAGACCCAGTACTTC
TRBV6-6	TRBJ2-3	16	.	.	CASRDPEVSGTDTQYF	TGTGCCAGCAGGGACCCTGAGGTATCTGGCACAGATACGCAGTATTTT
TRBV20-1	TRBJ1-1	13	.	.	CSASRVTDTEAFF	TGCAGTGCCAGTCGTGTTACGGATACTGAAGCTTTCTTT
TRBV27	TRBJ1-2	17	.	TRBD1	CASSPPVSGGGAYGYTF	TGTGCCAGCAGCCCCCCAGTGTCAGGGGGAGGGGCCTATGGCTACACCTTC
TRBV7-3	TRBJ2-1	15	.	TRBD1	CASSPGTGGDNEQFF	TGTGCCAGCAGCCCCGGGACAGGGGGGGACAATGAGCAGTTCTTC
TRBV7-6	TRBJ2-5	15	.	TRBD1	CASSQDTGQGETQYF	TGTGCCAGCAGCCAGGACACGGGACAGGGAGAGACCCAGTACTTC
TRBV7-2	TRBJ2-5	17	.	TRBD2	CASSSSPLGTRRRTQYF	TGTGCCAGCAGCTCCTCACCGTTGGGGACTAGGCGGAGGACCCAGTACTTC
TRBV24-1	TRBJ2-7	13	.	.	CATNDRGFYEQYF	TGTGCCACCAACGACCGGGGCTTCTACGAGCAGTACTTC
TRBV19	TRBJ2-7	16	once	TRBD1	CASSSRGQGVSYEQYF	TGTGCCAGTAGTAGCCGGGGACAGGGGGTCTCCTACGAGCAGTACTTC
TRBV10-3	TRBJ1-6	15	.	TRBD1	CAISPGQGYNSPLHF	TGTGCCATCAGCCCGGGACAGGGGTATAATTCACCCCTCCACTTT
TRBV27	TRBJ1-6	13	.	.	CASSLGYNSPLHF	TGTGCCAGCAGTTTAGGGTATAATTCACCCCTCCACTTT
TRBV4-3	TRBJ2-7	16	.	TRBD1	CASSHRQGSFTYEQYF	TGCGCCAGCAGCCACCGACAGGGAAGCTTTACCTACGAGCAGTACTTC
TRBV5-1	TRBJ2-1	15	.	.	CASSLTGAGYNEQFF	TGCGCCAGCAGCCTAACAGGGGCGGGATACAATGAGCAGTTCTTC
TRBV5-1	TRBJ1-4	13	.	.	CASRSGTQEKLFF	TGCGCCAGCAGATCCGGGACACAAGAAAAACTGTTTTTT
TRBV15	TRBJ1-2	13	few	.	CATSSAANYGYTF	TGTGCCACCAGCAGTGCCGCTAACTATGGCTACACCTTC
TRBV24-1	TRBJ2-1	15	.	.	CATSDHTRDLNEQFF	TGTGCCACCAGTGATCACACCAGGGATCTCAATGAGCAGTTCTTC
TRBV7-2	TRBJ1-2	14	.	.	CASSPPGSYYGYTF	TGTGCCAGCAGCCCACCGGGGAGTTACTATGGCTACACCTTC
TRBV5-6	TRBJ2-2	17	.	TRBD1	CASSHLKTGGDTGELFF	TGTGCCAGCAGCCACCTGAAGACAGGGGGCGATACCGGGGAGCTGTTTTTT
TRBV5-5	TRBJ1-1	13	.	TRBD1	CASSQGVNTEAFF	TGTGCCAGCAGCCAGGGGGTGAACACTGAAGCTTTCTTT
TRBV5-1	TRBJ2-3	15	once	TRBD2	CASSRSPAGGDTQYF	TGCGCCAGCAGCCGAAGCCCAGCGGGGGGGGATACGCAGTATTTT
TRBV6-5	TRBJ1-6	12	.	.	CASNGFNSPLHF	TGTGCCAGCAACGGCTTTAATTCACCCCTCCACTTT
TRBV28	TRBJ1-5	15	few	TRBD1	CASRLRDRRNQPQHF	TGTGCCAGCAGGCTACGGGACAGGAGAAATCAGCCCCAGCATTTT
TRBV5-4	TRBJ1-3	16	.	.	CASSYPGAGSGNTIYF	TGTGCCAGCAGCTATCCCGGGGCGGGGTCCGGAAACACCATATATTTT
TRBV5-1	TRBJ1-2	14	.	.	CASSLMARSRGYTF	TGCGCCAGCAGCTTGATGGCCCGGAGCAGGGGCTACACCTTC
TRBV27	TRBJ2-7	15	.	.	CASSIKGGIDYEQYF	TGTGCCAGCAGTATTAAAGGGGGGATTGATTACGAGCAGTACTTC
TRBV6-5	TRBJ2-1	16	.	TRBD2	CASSYSGTSGVSEQFF	TGTGCCAGCAGTTACTCAGGGACTAGCGGGGTCAGTGAGCAGTTCTTC
TRBV6-2/TRBV6-3	TRBJ2-2	14	.	.	CASSPQGKTGELFF	TGTGCCAGCAGTCCCCAGGGAAAGACCGGGGAGCTGTTTTTT
TRBV29-1	TRBJ2-3	14	.	.	CSVPGGGGTDTQYF	TGCAGCGTCCCCGGGGGCGGGGGCACAGATACGCAGTATTTT
TRBV5-1	TRBJ1-6	15	.	.	CASSLGSRDNSPLHF	TGCGCCAGCAGCTTGGGCTCTCGGGATAATTCACCCCTCCACTTT
TRBV9	TRBJ2-6	14	.	.	CASRPFSGANVLTF	TGTGCCAGCAGGCCCTTCTCTGGGGCCAACGTCCTGACTTTC
TRBV2	TRBJ2-7	14	.	.	CASSRLQGAYEQYF	TGTGCCAGCAGTCGTTTGCAGGGAGCCTACGAGCAGTACTTC
TRBV6-5	TRBJ1-6	14	.	.	CASKTKVGASPLHF	TGTGCCAGCAAGACAAAAGTAGGGGCTTCACCCCTCCACTTT
TRBV28	TRBJ2-1	14	few	.	CASFAGREAHEQFF	TGTGCCAGCTTTGCCGGGAGAGAAGCCCACGAGCAGTTCTTC
TRBV28	TRBJ2-5	14	.	.	CASSLGSIGATQYF	TGTGCCAGCAGCCTTGGCTCGATAGGGGCGACCCAGTACTTC
TRBV7-2	TRBJ1-4	13	once	.	CASSLERSEKLFF	TGTGCCAGCAGCTTAGAACGTTCTGAAAAACTGTTTTTT